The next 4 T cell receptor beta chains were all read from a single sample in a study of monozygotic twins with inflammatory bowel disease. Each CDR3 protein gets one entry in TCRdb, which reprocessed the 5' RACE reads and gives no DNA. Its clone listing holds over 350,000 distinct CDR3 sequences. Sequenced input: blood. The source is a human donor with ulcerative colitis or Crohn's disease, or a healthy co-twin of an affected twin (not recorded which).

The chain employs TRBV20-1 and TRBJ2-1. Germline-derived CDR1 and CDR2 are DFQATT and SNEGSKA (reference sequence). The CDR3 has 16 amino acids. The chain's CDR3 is CSAKRSASGVYNEQFF.

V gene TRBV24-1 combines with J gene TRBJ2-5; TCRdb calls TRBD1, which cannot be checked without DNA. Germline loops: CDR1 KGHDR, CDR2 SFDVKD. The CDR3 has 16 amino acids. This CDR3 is CATSDLGQGAGETQYF.

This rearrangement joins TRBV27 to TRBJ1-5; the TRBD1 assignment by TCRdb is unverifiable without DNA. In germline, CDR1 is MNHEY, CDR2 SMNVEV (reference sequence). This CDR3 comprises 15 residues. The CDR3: CASSLSGQGYQPQHF.

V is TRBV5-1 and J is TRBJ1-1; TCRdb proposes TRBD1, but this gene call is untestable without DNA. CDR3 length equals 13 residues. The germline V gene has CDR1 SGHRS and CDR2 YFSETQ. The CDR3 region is CASSLAGVGEAFF.